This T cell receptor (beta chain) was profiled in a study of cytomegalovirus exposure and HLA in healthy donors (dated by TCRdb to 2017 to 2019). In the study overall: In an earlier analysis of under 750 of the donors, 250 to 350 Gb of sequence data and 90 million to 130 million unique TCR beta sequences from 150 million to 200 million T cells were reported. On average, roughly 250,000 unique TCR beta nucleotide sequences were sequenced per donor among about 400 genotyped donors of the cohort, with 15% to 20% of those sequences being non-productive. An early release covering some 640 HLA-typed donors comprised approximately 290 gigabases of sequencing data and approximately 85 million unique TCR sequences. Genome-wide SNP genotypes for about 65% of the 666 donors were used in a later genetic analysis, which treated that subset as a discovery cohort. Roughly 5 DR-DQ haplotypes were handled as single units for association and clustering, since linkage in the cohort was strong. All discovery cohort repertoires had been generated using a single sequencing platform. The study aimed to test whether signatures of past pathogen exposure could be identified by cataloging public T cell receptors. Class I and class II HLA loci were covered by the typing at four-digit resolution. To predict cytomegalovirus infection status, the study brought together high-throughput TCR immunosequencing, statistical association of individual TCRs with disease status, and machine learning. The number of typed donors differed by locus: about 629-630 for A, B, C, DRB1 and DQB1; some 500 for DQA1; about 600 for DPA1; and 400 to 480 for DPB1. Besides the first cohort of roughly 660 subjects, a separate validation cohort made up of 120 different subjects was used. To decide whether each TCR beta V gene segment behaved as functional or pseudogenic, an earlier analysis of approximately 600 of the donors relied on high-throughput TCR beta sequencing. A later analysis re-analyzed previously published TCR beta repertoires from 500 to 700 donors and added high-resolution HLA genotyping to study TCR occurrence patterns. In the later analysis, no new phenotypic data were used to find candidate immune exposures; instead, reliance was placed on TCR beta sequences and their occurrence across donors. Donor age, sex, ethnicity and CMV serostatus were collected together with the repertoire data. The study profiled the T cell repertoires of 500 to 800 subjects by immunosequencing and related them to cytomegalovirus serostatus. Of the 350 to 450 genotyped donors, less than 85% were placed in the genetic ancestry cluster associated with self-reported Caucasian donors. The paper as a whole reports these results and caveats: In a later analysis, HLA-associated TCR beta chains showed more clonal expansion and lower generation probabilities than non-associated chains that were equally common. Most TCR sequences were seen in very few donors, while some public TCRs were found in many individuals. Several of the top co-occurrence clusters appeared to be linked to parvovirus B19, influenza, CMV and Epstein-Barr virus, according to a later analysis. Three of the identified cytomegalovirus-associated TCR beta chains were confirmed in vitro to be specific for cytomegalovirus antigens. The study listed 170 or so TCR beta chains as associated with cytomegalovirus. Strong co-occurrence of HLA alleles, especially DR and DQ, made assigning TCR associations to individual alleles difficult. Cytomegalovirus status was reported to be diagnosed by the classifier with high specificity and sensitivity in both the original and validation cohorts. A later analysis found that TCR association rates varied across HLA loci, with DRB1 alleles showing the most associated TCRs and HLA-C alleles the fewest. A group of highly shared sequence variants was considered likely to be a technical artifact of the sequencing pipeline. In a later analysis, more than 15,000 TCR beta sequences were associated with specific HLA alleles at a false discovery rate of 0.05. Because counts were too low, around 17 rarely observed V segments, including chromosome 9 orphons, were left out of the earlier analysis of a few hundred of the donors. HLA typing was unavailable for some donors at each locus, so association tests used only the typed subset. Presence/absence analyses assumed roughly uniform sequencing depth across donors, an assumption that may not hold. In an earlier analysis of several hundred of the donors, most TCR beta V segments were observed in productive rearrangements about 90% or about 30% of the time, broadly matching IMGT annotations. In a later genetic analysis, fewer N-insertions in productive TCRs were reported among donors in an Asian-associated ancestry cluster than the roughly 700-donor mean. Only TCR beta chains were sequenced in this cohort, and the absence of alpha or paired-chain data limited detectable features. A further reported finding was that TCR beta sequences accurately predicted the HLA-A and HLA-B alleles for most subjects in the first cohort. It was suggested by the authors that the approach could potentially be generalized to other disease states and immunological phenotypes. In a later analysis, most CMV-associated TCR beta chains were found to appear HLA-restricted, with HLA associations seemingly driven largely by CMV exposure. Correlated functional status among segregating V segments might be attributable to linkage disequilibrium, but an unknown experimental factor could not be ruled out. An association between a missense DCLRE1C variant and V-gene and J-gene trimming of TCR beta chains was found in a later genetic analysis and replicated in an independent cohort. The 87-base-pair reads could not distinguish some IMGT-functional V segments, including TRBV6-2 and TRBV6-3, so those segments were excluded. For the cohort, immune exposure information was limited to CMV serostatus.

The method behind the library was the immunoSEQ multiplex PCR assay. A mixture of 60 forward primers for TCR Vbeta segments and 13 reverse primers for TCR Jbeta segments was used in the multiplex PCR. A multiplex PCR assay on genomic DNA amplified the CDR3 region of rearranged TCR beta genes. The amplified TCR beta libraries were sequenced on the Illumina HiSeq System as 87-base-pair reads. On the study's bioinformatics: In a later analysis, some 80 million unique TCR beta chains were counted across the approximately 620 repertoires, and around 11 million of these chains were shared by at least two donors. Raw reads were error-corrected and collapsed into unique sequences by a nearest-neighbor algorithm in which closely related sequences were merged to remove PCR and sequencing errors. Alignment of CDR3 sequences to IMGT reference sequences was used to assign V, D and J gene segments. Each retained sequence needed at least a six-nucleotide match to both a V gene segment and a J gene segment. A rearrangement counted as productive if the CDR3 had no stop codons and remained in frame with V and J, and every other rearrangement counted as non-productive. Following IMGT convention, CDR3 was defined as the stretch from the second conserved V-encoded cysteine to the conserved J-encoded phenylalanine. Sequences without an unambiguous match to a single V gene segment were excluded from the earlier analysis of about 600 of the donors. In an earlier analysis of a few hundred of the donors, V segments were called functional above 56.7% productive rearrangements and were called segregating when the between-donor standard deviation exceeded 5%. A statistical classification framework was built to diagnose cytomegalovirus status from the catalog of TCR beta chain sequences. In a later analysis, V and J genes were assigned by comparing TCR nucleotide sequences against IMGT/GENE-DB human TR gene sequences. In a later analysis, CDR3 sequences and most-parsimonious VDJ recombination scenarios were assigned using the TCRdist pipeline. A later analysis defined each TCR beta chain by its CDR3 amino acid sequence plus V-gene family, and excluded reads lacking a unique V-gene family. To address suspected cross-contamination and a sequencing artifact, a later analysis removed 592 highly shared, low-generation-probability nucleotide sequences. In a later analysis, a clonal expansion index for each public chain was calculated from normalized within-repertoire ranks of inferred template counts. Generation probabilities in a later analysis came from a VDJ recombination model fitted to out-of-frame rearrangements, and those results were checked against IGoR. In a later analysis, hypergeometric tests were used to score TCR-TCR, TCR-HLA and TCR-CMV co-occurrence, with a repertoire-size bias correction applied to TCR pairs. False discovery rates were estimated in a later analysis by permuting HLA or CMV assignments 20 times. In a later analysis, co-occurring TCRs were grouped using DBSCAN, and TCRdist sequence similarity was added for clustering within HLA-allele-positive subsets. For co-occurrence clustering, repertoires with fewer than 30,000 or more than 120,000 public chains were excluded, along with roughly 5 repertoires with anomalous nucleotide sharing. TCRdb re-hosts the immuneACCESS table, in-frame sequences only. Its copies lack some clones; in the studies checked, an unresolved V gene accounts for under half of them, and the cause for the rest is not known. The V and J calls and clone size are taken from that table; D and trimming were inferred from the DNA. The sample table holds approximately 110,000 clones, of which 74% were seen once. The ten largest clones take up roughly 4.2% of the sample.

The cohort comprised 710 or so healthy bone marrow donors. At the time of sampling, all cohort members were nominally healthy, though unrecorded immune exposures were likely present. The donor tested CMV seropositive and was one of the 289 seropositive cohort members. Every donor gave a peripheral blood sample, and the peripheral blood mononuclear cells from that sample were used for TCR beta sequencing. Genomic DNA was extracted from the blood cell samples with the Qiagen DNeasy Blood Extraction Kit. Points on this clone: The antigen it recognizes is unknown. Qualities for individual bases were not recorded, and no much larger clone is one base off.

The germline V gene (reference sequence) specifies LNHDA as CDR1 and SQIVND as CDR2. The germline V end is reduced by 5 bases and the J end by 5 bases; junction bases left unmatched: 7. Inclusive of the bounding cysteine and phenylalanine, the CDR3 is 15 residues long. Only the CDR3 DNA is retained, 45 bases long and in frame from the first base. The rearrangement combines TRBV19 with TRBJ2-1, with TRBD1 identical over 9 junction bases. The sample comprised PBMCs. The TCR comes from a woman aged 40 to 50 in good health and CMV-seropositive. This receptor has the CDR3 CASSLGTGPDNEQFF. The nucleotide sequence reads TGTGCCAGTAGTCTAGGGACAGGGCCCGACAATGAGCAGTTCTTC.